These 10 T cell receptor beta chains were sequenced from one sample in a study of T cell responses to AZD1222 COVID-19 vaccine. The protocol was immunoSEQ multiplex PCR, while the TCRdb copy is restricted to in-frame clones and leaves out a portion. The table includes 100,000 to 150,000 clones, more than 70% detected once. The sample in question was peripheral blood, obtained on day 0 of AZD1222 vaccination. These receptors originate from an adult in good health.

The chain joins TRBV11-2 to TRBJ1-1; the D gene is possibly TRBD1 (5 bases). With 1 base removed from V and 0 bases from J, the gap between germline ends came to 12 bases. The CDR3 runs 16 residues. The germline V gene encodes CDR1 SGHAT and CDR2 FQNNGV. The CDR3 DNA sequence: TGTGCCAGCAGCTTAGTTTTTACAGGTATGAACACTGAAGCTTTCTTT. Its protein product is CASSLVFTGMNTEAFF.

The V and J genes are TRBV7-2 and TRBJ1-5; TRBD1 is a possible D gene (6 bases). The V gene lost 7 bases and the J gene lost 5 bases, with 15 bases spanning the gap. Germline V lookup: CDR1 SGHTA, CDR2 FQGNSA. The CDR3 extends over 14 amino acids. The CDR3 nucleotides read TGTGCCAGCACCAAAGGGGGGAAGTATCAGCCCCAGCATTTT. This sequence encodes CASTKGGKYQPQHF.

The chain couples TRBV12-5 to TRBJ1-3, with 7 bases aligning to TRBD1. The V gene end was trimmed by 5 bases and the J gene end by 0 bases; junction bases not matched to a gene: 10. CDR3 length: 17 residues. Germline CDR1 and CDR2: LGHNT and FRNRAP. In DNA form, the CDR3 reads TGTGCTAGTGGTCCGGCGGGACAGACGAGCTCTGGAAACACCATATATTTT. Protein product: CASGPAGQTSSGNTIYF.

This clone was seen just once. The V gene is TRBV5-1, the J gene TRBJ1-5, with D possibly being TRBD1 (5 bases). Germline CDR1 is SGHRS and CDR2 is YFSETQ. Trimming cost V 4 bases and J 6 bases, with 17 bases left between them. The CDR3 covers 15 residues. CDR3 amino acids: CASSLGGASSQPQHF. CDR3 coding DNA: TGCGCCAGCAGCCTAGGTGGGGCGAGTAGTCAGCCCCAGCATTTT.

The chain couples TRBV5-8 to TRBJ2-2, with 9 positions matching TRBD1. The germline CDR1 and CDR2 sequences are SGHTS and YDEGEE. The V gene end was trimmed by 4 bases and the J gene end by 7 bases; junction bases not matched to a gene: 11. This CDR3 has 16 residues. The CDR3 sequence: CASSRNRGPVDGELFF. DNA for the CDR3: TGTGCCAGCAGCCGTAACAGGGGGCCTGTGGACGGGGAGCTGTTTTTT. The full variable domain, completed using reference TRBV5-8 and TRBJ2-2, is EAGVTQSPTHLIKTRGQQATLRCSPISGHTSVYWYQQALGLGLQFLLWYDEGEERNRGNFPPRFSGRQFPNYSSELNVNALELEDSALYLCASSRNRGPVDGELFFGEGSRLTVL.

J is TRBJ2-7 and V is TRBV6-5; D could derive from TRBD1 or TRBD2 (5 bases each). Trimming cost V 3 bases and J 3 bases, with 12 bases left between them. CDR3 size: 14 residues. The germline V gene has CDR1 MNHEY and CDR2 SVGAGI. The DNA of the CDR3 is TGTGCCAGCAGTTATCTGGGGGATCACTACGAGCAGTACTTC. This translates into CASSYLGDHYEQYF.

This clone was counted once. The CDR3 DNA reads TGTGCCAGCAGCCAAGTTGCACAGGGGATGAACACTGAAGCTTTCTTT. It specifies CASSQVAQGMNTEAFF. The rearrangement joins TRBV14 to TRBJ1-1; TRBD1 matches 7 bases. Germline V gene data show CDR1 as SGHDN and CDR2 as FVKESK. Germline trimming cut 1 base from V and 0 bases from J; bases unmatched to any gene: 5. The length of the CDR3 is 16 residues.

This clone was seen only a few times. The chain combines TRBV6-2 or TRBV6-3 with TRBJ1-2; the match to TRBD1 covers 8 bases. The trim removed 4 bases at V and 8 bases at J, leaving 3 bases unmatched. The CDR3 loop spans 12 amino acids. Germline V gives CDR1 MNHEY, CDR2 SVGEGT. CDR3 bases: TGTGCCAGCAGTTCATGGACAGGGGGCTACACCTTC. Amino acid sequence: CASSSWTGGYTF.

The chain is built from TRBV6-2 or TRBV6-3 and TRBJ2-3, with 12 bases lining up with TRBD2. Trimming cost V 5 bases and J 0 bases; bases outside gene matches: 12. Looked up from germline, CDR1 is MNHEY and CDR2 is SVGEGT. This CDR3 is 19 amino acids long. The DNA for the CDR3 is TGTGCCAGCAGTGCCGGGTTGGGACTAGCGGGTCTTAGCACAGATACGCAGTATTTT. Its translation: CASSAGLGLAGLSTDTQYF.

The chain combines TRBV1 with TRBJ2-1; TRBD2, as called in the table, went unchecked against the DNA. TRBV1 is a known pseudogene. The CDR3 consists of 19 residues. This CDR3 is CTSSQDLSSYSGTPGEQFF. The DNA for the CDR3 is TGCACCAGCAGCCAAGATCTATCTTCTTATAGCGGGACCCCTGGTGAGCAGTTCTTC.